Each of the 20 T cell receptor beta chains below was sequenced from the same sample in a study of T cells after yellow fever vaccination. Via MiXCR, TCRdb re-called the 5' RACE reads, giving one row per CDR3 protein. The sample has under 150,000 distinct CDR3 sequences; approximately 7.7% are singletons. Here the sequenced sample was CD4+ T cells sorted from PBMCs, taken 5 days after the yellow fever booster vaccination. All receptors come from a young man who received the YFV17D yellow fever vaccine.

This clonotype was detected ten times or more. V usage is TRBV7-2 and J usage is TRBJ2-5; TRBD2 matches 8 bases. Losses at the gene ends were 5 bases for V and 3 bases for J; bases not matched to a gene: 11. The CDR3 sequence is 16 residues long. Germline V gives CDR1 SGHTA, CDR2 FQGNSA. The CDR3 sequence is CASSQPGLETKETQYF. The DNA for the CDR3 is TGTGCCAGCAGCCAGCCGGGACTAGAGACAAAAGAGACCCAGTACTTC.

This clonotype was found many times. The chain links TRBV10-1 to TRBJ2-7; 11 bases are shared with TRBD2. This CDR3 region has 20 residues. Germline loops: CDR1 WNHNN, CDR2 SYGVQD (reference sequence). The V segment lost 5 bases and the J segment 3 bases; nucleotides outside the gene matches: 21. CDR3 in amino acids: CASSSPFYSGRAPTHYEQYF. As DNA, the CDR3 is TGCGCCAGCAGTTCCCCTTTTTATAGCGGGAGGGCCCCTACTCACTACGAGCAGTACTTC.

To note about this clonotype: The CDR3 end shows no conserved phenylalanine or tryptophan, and so a read error is likely. This chain uses TRBV6-1 with TRBJ1-5; no definite D call. Trimming removed 6 bases at V and 4 bases at J, with 10 bases between. Germline V gene lookup returns CDR1 MNHNS and CDR2 SASEGT. This CDR3 spans 13 amino acids. The CDR3 coding sequence is TGTGCCAGCAGAACCCCCCCAAATCAGCCCCAGCATCTT. The encoded protein is CASRTPPNQPQHL.

This clonotype has at least ten counts. V gene TRBV5-1 combines with J gene TRBJ2-1; D perhaps matches TRBD2 (6 bases). Per germline, CDR1 SGHRS and CDR2 YFSETQ. The V end lost 0 bases, the J end lost 6 bases, and 16 bases lay between the germline ends. This CDR3 has 16 residues. The CDR3 is CASSLVSAGTFNEQFF. The CDR3 DNA reads TGCGCCAGCAGCTTGGTTTCGGCGGGAACATTCAATGAGCAGTTCTTC. Drawing the rest from reference TRBV5-1 and TRBJ2-1, the complete variable domain is KAGVTQTPRYLIKTRGQQVTLSCSPISGHRSVSWYQQTPGQGLQFLFEYFSETQRNKGNFPGRFSGRQFSNSRSEMNVSTLELGDSALYLCASSLVSAGTFNEQFFGPGTRLTVL.

This clonotype was found many times. The V and J genes are TRBV7-2 and TRBJ2-7; no firm D call. Germline loops: CDR1 SGHTA, CDR2 FQGNSA. V was pared by 4 bases and J by 3 bases, with 13 bases between. There are 14 residues in the CDR3. CDR3 bases: TGTGCCAGCAGCTCGGCAGGTGGTGGCTACGAGCAGTACTTC. Translated: CASSSAGGGYEQYF.

This clonotype was picked up a small number of times. V is TRBV7-2 and J is TRBJ2-6, with D possibly matching TRBD1 (5 bases). Trimming left V 2 bases short and J 1 base short, with 9 bases between. Looked up from germline, CDR1 is SGHTA and CDR2 is FQGNSA. This CDR3 contains 16 residues. The CDR3, as DNA: TGTGCCAGCAGCTTAAGGACAATGTCTGGGGCCAACGTCCTGACTTTC. Translating it yields CASSLRTMSGANVLTF. Looking up the rest from reference TRBV7-2 and TRBJ2-6 gives the full variable domain: GAGVSQSPSNKVTEKGKDVELRCDPISGHTALYWYRQSLGQGLEFLIYFQGNSAPDKSGLPSDRFSAERTGGSVSTLTIQRTQQEDSAVYLCASSLRTMSGANVLTFGAGSRLTVL.

This clonotype was found many times. V gene TRBV20-1 combines with J gene TRBJ2-7; no clear D gene. This CDR3 region has 14 residues. Germline V gene sequence: CDR1 DFQATT, CDR2 SNEGSKA (reference sequence). V was trimmed by 0 bases and J by 6 bases, leaving 15 bases between them. This chain's CDR3 is CSARDQTVKLEQYF. CDR3 coding DNA: TGCAGTGCTAGAGATCAGACGGTAAAGCTCGAGCAGTACTTC.

This clonotype was observed many times. The rearrangement uses TRBV5-5 and TRBJ2-1, with 7 bases fitting TRBD2. With V trimmed by 7 bases and J by 9 bases, 16 bases remained unmatched. This CDR3 contains 15 residues. Per germline, CDR1 SGHKS and CDR2 YYEKEE (reference sequence). In DNA, the CDR3 is TGTGCCAGCGGGGCTGGCGGGAGTCTAGGTGGTGAGCAGTTCTTC. Protein sequence: CASGAGGSLGGEQFF.

The rearrangement links TRBV20-1 to TRBJ2-5; D may be TRBD1 or TRBD2 (5 bases each). The V gene's germline CDR1 is DFQATT and CDR2 SNEGSKA (reference sequence). This CDR3 has 14 residues. Trimming cost V 6 bases and J 5 bases, with 19 bases left between them. The CDR3 nucleotides are TGCAGTGCCCCGGGGCCCCATAAGGGGGAGACCCAGTACTTC. It is translated as CSAPGPHKGETQYF.

This clonotype has ten or more counts. CDR3: CSATPLDSLNTEAFF. CDR3 bases: TGCAGTGCTACCCCCTTGGACAGTCTGAACACTGAAGCTTTCTTT. The V call is TRBV20-1, the J call TRBJ1-1, with a tentative D call TRBD1 (6 bases). This CDR3 is built from 15 residues. Germline CDR1 DFQATT, CDR2 SNEGSKA (reference sequence). Deletions cut 4 bases from V and 0 bases from J, with 15 bases between.

In its sample, this clonotype was seen many times. The gene calls are TRBV9 and TRBJ2-2, with 9 nucleotides matching TRBD1. The length of the CDR3 is 15 residues. From germline, CDR1 is SGDLS and CDR2 YYNGEE. With V trimmed by 0 bases and J by 7 bases, 4 bases remained unmatched. The chain's CDR3 is CASSVGTGVGGELFF. CDR3 nucleotide sequence: TGTGCCAGCAGCGTAGGGACAGGGGTTGGCGGGGAGCTGTTTTTT.

The V gene is TRBV14, the J gene TRBJ1-2, with D uncertain. Germline-derived CDR1 and CDR2 are SGHDN and FVKESK. The CDR3 is 15 residues long. V shed 1 base and J shed 7 bases, with 16 bases lying between them. The CDR3 DNA is TGTGCCAGCAGCCAAGCAGCGATGGAGATTGGTGGCTACACCTTC. This encodes CASSQAAMEIGGYTF.

A remark on this clonotype: This may be a read error: a much more frequent sequence differs by one nucleotide. CDR3 protein: CASSYSRDRGHEQYF. CDR3 sequence (DNA): TGTGCCAGCAGTTACTCTCGGGACAGGGGTCACGAGCAGTACTTC. The chain couples TRBV6-5 to TRBJ2-7, with TRBD1 matching 10 bases. The CDR3 spans 15 residues. V was pared by 0 bases and J by 5 bases, with 4 bases of the junction left unmatched. CDR1 and CDR2 from the germline V gene are MNHEY and SVGAGI.

At least ten counts were recorded for this clonotype. V usage is TRBV7-8 and J usage is TRBJ1-5; 7 bases match TRBD1. Germline CDR1 reads SGHVS; CDR2 reads FQNEAQ. Germline trimming cut 5 bases from V and 4 bases from J; bases unmatched to any gene: 5. The CDR3 length is 14 residues. This CDR3 reads CASSADRANQPQHF. CDR3 bases: TGTGCCAGCAGCGCCGACAGGGCGAATCAGCCCCAGCATTTT.

This clonotype showed up many times. The chain joins TRBV5-1 to TRBJ1-4; 7 bases map to TRBD1. The CDR3 contains 14 residues. The V and J ends lost 5 bases and 3 bases, in that order; junction bases with no gene match: 4. CDR1 is SGHRS, CDR2 YFSETQ, per germline. For the CDR3, the DNA is TGCGCCAGCAGAACCGGGACAGCTAATGAAAAACTGTTTTTT. Translated: CASRTGTANEKLFF.

The chain recombines TRBV20-1 with TRBJ2-7, with TRBD2 identical over 8 bases. The V gene end was trimmed by 1 base and the J gene end by 3 bases; junction bases not matched to a gene: 8. CDR1 is DFQATT and CDR2 is SNEGSKA in the germline V gene (reference sequence). The CDR3 is 15 amino acids. Here the CDR3 DNA reads TGCAGTGCTAGAGCGCCCGGGACTAGTTACTACGAGCAGTACTTC. Its translation is CSARAPGTSYYEQYF.

There are many counts of this clonotype. The chain recombines TRBV5-1 with TRBJ1-1; D ambiguous. The germline gives CDR1 SGHRS, CDR2 YFSETQ. CDR3 length: 15 amino acids. The germline V and J ends were trimmed by 0 bases and 1 base, with 10 bases remaining between them. The CDR3 coding sequence is TGCGCCAGCAGCTTGGCTTCAGCCCAGAACACTGAAGCTTTCTTT. Translating it yields CASSLASAQNTEAFF.

This clonotype was detected many times. The chain uses TRBV5-4 and TRBJ2-3, with 7 bases lining up with TRBD1. In germline, CDR1 is SGHNT, CDR2 YYREEE (reference sequence). This CDR3 contains 15 residues. The trim removed 2 bases at V and 9 bases at J, leaving 12 bases unmatched. The CDR3 sequence is CASSFFPTAQGTQYF. Written as DNA, the CDR3 is TGTGCCAGCAGCTTTTTCCCGACTGCACAGGGGACGCAGTATTTT.

This clonotype was recorded many times. V gene TRBV20-1 combines with J gene TRBJ2-6, with TRBD2 matching 7 bases. CDR1 DFQATT and CDR2 SNEGSKA come from the germline V gene (reference sequence). This CDR3 is 18 amino acids long. V shed 0 bases and J 0 bases; nucleotides not matched to a gene: 8. CDR3 sequence: CSARDRRDYYSGANVLTF. The CDR3 DNA follows: TGCAGTGCTAGAGATCGGCGGGACTACTACTCTGGGGCCAACGTCCTGACTTTC.

This clonotype was observed many times. The chain links TRBV5-4 to TRBJ2-1; TRBD2 is a possible D gene (6 bases). V lost 2 bases, J lost 2 bases, and 11 bases lay in between. The CDR3 has 15 residues. CDR1 SGHNT and CDR2 YYREEE come from the germline V gene (reference sequence). As DNA, the CDR3 is TGTGCCAGCAGCTTAAGGGACTTACCCTACAATGAGCAGTTCTTC. Translating gives CASSLRDLPYNEQFF. The complete variable domain, with remaining parts taken from reference TRBV5-4 and TRBJ2-1, reads ETGVTQSPTHLIKTRGQQVTLRCSSQSGHNTVSWYQQALGQGPQFIFQYYREEENGRGNFPPRFSGLQFPNYSSELNVNALELDDSALYLCASSLRDLPYNEQFFGPGTRLTVL.